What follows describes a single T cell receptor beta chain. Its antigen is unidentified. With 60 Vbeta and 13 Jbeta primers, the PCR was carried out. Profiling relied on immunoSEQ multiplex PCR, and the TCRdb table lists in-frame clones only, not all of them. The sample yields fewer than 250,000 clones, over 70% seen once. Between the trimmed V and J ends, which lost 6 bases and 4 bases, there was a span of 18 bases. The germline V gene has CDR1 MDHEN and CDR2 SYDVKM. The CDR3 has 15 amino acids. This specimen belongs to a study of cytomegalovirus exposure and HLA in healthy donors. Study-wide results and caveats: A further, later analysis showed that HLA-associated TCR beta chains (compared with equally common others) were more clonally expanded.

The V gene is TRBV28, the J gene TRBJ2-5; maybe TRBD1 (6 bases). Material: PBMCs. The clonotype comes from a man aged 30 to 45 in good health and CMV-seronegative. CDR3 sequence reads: CASRETGSVGETQYF. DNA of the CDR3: TGTGCCAGCAGGGAAACAGGGTCAGTTGGAGAGACCCAGTACTTC.